This record covers a single TCR beta chain. Its antigen is as yet unknown. The sample contains more than one DNA sequence encoding this CDR3. The sample is drawn from a study of shared clonotypes between healthy human individuals. General study results and limits: Among the subsets, naive ones generally showed larger estimated richness than memory ones. Clonotype sharing among donors likely depends on sequencing depth.

Per the germline V gene, CDR1 is SGHRS and CDR2 is YFSETQ. CDR3 size: 13 residues. Trimming removed 4 bases from V and 2 bases from J, with 10 bases in between. Donors comprised only Caucasian adults living in Nashville, Tennessee. This table comes from immunoSEQ multiplex PCR, and its TCRdb copy is limited to in-frame clones, with some not included. The repertoire consists of some 1 million clones, with around 75% occurring once and the leading ten covering around 1.4%. The sequencing input was memory CD4+ T cells sorted from blood. Described subset: CD45RA-negative fraction. The chain uses TRBV5-1 and TRBJ2-7; D gene uncertain. The receptor was isolated from a young man in good health. CDR3 nucleotides: TGCGCCAGCAGCGGAACTGGTACCTACGAGCAGTACTTC. This translates into CASSGTGTYEQYF.